This T cell receptor (beta chain) was identified during a study of T cell responses to AZD1222 COVID-19 vaccine. Second-dose schedules of about 4 or about 12 weeks were combined. The CDR3 covers 14 residues. The V segment lost 4 bases and the J segment 2 bases; nucleotides outside the gene matches: 4. The germline CDR1 and CDR2 sequences are LGHDT and YNNKEL (reference sequence). Comments on this clone: What it binds is unknown.

Regarding the study as a whole: The donor cohort was predominantly white British with a female majority, and clonal diversity may have been underestimated. Two AZD1222 administrations were followed by greater Spike-specific TCR breadth and depth. CD4 TCRs associated with vaccination spanned spike, dominating at 160-218 and 743-854.

Assay: immunoSEQ multiplex PCR; the TCRdb copy retains only in-frame clones and omits some. The profile shows tens of thousands of clones, about 91% of them singletons. Source: peripheral blood, taken 28 days after the second AZD1222 dose. This TCR derives from an adult who received the AZD1222 COVID-19 vaccine. V and J are TRBV3-1 (or the pseudogene TRBV3-2) and TRBJ1-1, with 7 bases matching TRBD1. The CDR3 bases are TGTGCCAGCAGCCTGGGACAGCCAAACACTGAAGCTTTCTTT. Translating gives CASSLGQPNTEAFF.